This T cell receptor (beta chain) appears in the sequencing data of a study of technical replicates of blood from four donors. The assay was immunoSEQ multiplex PCR, and TCRdb's table has in-frame clones only and misses some. The table has some 85,000 clones, around 94% seen once. V lost 6 bases, J lost 7 bases, and 15 bases lay in between. CDR1 and CDR2 (germline): MNHNY, SVGAGI (reference sequence). The CDR3 totals 14 residues. The sequencing sample was made of T cells isolated from PBMCs. This clonotype was sampled from a human donor in good health. V usage is TRBV6-6 and J usage is TRBJ1-4; the D gene is possibly TRBD1 (6 bases). CDR3 in DNA: TGTGCCAGCAGCTTCCAGGGGCTCGGTGAAAAACTGTTTTTT. This gives the protein CASSFQGLGEKLFF.